This entry concerns a single TCR beta chain. The antigen remains undetermined. Researchers ran the PCR with 60 Vbeta and 13 Jbeta primers. The data were produced by immunoSEQ multiplex PCR, yet TCRdb's version contains in-frame clones alone and is incomplete. The table includes 120,000 or so clones, about 80% detected once. Germline V gene data show CDR1 as SGHTA and CDR2 as FQGNSA. The CDR3 totals 16 residues. The V and J ends lost 1 base and 4 bases, in that order; junction bases with no gene match: 3. This sample was included in a study of cytomegalovirus exposure and HLA in healthy donors. Study-wide results and caveats: According to a later analysis, most TCR beta chains associated with CMV appeared HLA-restricted. Some public TCRs appeared in many individuals, while most sequences were rare. The availability of immune exposure information extended only to CMV serostatus.

This clonotype was obtained from a middle-aged woman in good health and CMV-seropositive. The specimen was PBMCs. The genes are TRBV7-2 and TRBJ2-2, with 10 bases that match TRBD2. CDR3 coding DNA: TGTGCCAGCAGCTTAGGAGCGGGGGGGAGCACCGGGGAGCTGTTTTTT. Translated, it gives CASSLGAGGSTGELFF.